This paragraph reports one T cell receptor (beta chain). No cognate antigen has been identified for it. Base qualities are not recorded, but no much larger clone differs from it by a single base. The library came from the immunoSEQ multiplex PCR assay. A mixture of 60 forward primers for TCR Vbeta segments and 13 reverse primers for TCR Jbeta segments was used in the multiplex PCR. Amplification of the CDR3 region of rearranged TCR beta genes was performed with a multiplex PCR assay on genomic DNA. The Illumina HiSeq System was used to sequence the amplified TCR beta libraries as 87-base-pair reads. The published analysis was carried out like this. A later analysis tallied about 77 million unique TCR beta chains across the roughly 610 repertoires, and about 10 million of those chains were shared by two or more donors. Raw reads were error-corrected and collapsed into unique sequences by a nearest-neighbor algorithm in which closely related sequences were merged to remove PCR and sequencing errors. CDR3 sequences were aligned to IMGT reference sequences to assign V, D and J gene segments. For a sequence to be retained, a match of at least six nucleotides was required to both a V gene segment and a J gene segment. A rearrangement was called productive if the CDR3 had no stop codons and remained in frame with V and J, and every other rearrangement was called non-productive. CDR3 was defined according to IMGT convention as the region running from the second conserved V-encoded cysteine to the conserved J-encoded phenylalanine. Sequences without an unambiguous match to a single V gene segment were excluded from the earlier analysis of 500 to 700 of the donors. An earlier analysis of 500 to 600 of the donors classified V segments as functional when productive rearrangements were above 56.7% and as segregating when the standard deviation between donors was above 5%. A statistical classification framework was built to diagnose cytomegalovirus status from the catalog of TCR beta chain sequences. A later analysis assigned V and J genes by comparing TCR nucleotide sequences with IMGT/GENE-DB human TR gene sequences. Using the TCRdist pipeline, a later analysis assigned CDR3 sequences along with most-parsimonious VDJ recombination scenarios. A later analysis defined each TCR beta chain by its CDR3 amino acid sequence plus V-gene family, and excluded reads lacking a unique V-gene family. To address suspected cross-contamination and a sequencing artifact, a later analysis removed over 500 highly shared, low-generation-probability nucleotide sequences. In a later analysis, a clonal expansion index for each public chain was calculated from normalized within-repertoire ranks of inferred template counts. A later analysis computed generation probabilities with a VDJ recombination model fitted to out-of-frame rearrangements, and checked the results against IGoR. A later analysis scored TCR-TCR, TCR-HLA and TCR-CMV co-occurrence with hypergeometric tests, applying a repertoire-size bias correction to TCR pairs. A later analysis estimated false discovery rates by permuting HLA or CMV assignments 20 times. In a later analysis, co-occurring TCRs were grouped with DBSCAN, and TCRdist sequence similarity was added when clustering was performed within HLA-allele-positive subsets. Repertoires with fewer than 30,000 or more than 120,000 public chains were left out of co-occurrence clustering, as were a few repertoires with anomalous nucleotide sharing. The immuneACCESS repertoire file appears here via TCRdb, limited to in-frame rearrangements. These files lack a portion of the clones; in checked studies, under half of the deficit traces to unresolved V genes, and the cause of the others is not known. V, J and clone size are taken as reported in that table, and D and trimming were inferred from the DNA itself. The sample table holds about 76,000 clones, of which 60% to 75% were seen once. Jointly, the top ten make up approximately 10% of the sample.

The cohort consisted of 650 to 850 healthy bone marrow donors. At the time of sampling, every cohort member was nominally healthy, though immune exposures that went unrecorded were likely present. The donor was CMV seropositive and belonged to the group of 250 to 300 seropositive cohort members. Every donor gave a peripheral blood sample, and the peripheral blood mononuclear cells from that sample were used for TCR beta sequencing. The Qiagen DNeasy Blood Extraction Kit was used to extract genomic DNA from the blood cell samples. This entry comes from a study of cytomegalovirus exposure and HLA in healthy donors (dated by TCRdb to about 2017). In the study overall: An earlier analysis of several hundred of the donors reported 250 to 350 Gb of sequence data and 100 million to 140 million unique TCR beta sequences from 150 million to 200 million T cells. An early release covering more than 500 HLA-typed donors comprised 250 to 350 gigabases of sequencing data and roughly 85 million unique TCR sequences. Among the approximately 430 genotyped donors, approximately 77% belonged to the genetic ancestry cluster associated with self-reported Caucasian donors. The study aimed to test whether signatures of past pathogen exposure could be identified by cataloging public T cell receptors. The study profiled the T cell repertoires of under 850 subjects by immunosequencing and related them to cytomegalovirus serostatus. Along with the approximately 650-subject first cohort, a separate validation cohort of approximately 110 different subjects was used. To predict cytomegalovirus infection status, the study brought together high-throughput TCR immunosequencing, statistical association of individual TCRs with disease status, and machine learning. To study patterns of TCR occurrence, a later analysis re-analyzed previously published TCR beta repertoires from around 660 donors and added high-resolution HLA genotyping. Rather than using new phenotypic data, the later analysis identified candidate immune exposures from TCR beta sequences and from how often those sequences occurred across donors. To decide whether each TCR beta V gene segment behaved as functional or pseudogenic, an earlier analysis of approximately 620 of the donors relied on high-throughput TCR beta sequencing. Donor age, sex, ethnicity and CMV serostatus were compiled together with the repertoire data. In a later genetic analysis, genome-wide SNP genotypes for about 55% of the roughly 700 donors were used, and that subset was treated as a discovery cohort. Every repertoire in the discovery cohort had been generated on one and the same sequencing platform. Class I and class II HLA loci were covered by the typing at four-digit resolution. Typing coverage differed by locus: A, B, C, DRB1 and DQB1 were typed in about 620-630 donors, DQA1 in about 550, DPA1 in roughly 590, and DPB1 in 400 to 490. Five DR-DQ haplotypes were handled as single units for association and clustering because linkage in the cohort was strong. Among around 400 genotyped donors of the cohort, an average of around 220,000 unique TCR beta nucleotide sequences was sequenced per donor, of which roughly 18% were non-productive. Overall study outcomes, separate from this receptor: Most CMV-associated TCR beta chains appeared to be HLA-restricted in a later analysis, and the HLA associations seemed to be driven largely by CMV exposure. Presence/absence analyses assumed roughly uniform sequencing depth across donors, an assumption that may not hold. A later genetic analysis associated a missense DCLRE1C variant with V-gene and J-gene trimming of TCR beta chains, and an independent cohort replicated the association. Broadly in line with IMGT annotations, most TCR beta V segments showed up in productive rearrangements about 87% or about 30% of the time in an earlier analysis of several hundred of the donors. HLA typing was unavailable for some donors at each locus, so association tests used only the typed subset. In a later genetic analysis, fewer N-insertions in productive TCRs were reported among donors in an Asian-associated ancestry cluster than the 666-donor mean. Assigning TCR associations to individual alleles was difficult when HLA alleles, especially DR and DQ, strongly co-occurred. The study listed approximately 160 TCR beta chains as associated with cytomegalovirus. A later analysis reported that several top co-occurrence clusters appeared linked to parvovirus B19, influenza, CMV and Epstein-Barr virus. The authors suggested that the approach could potentially be extended to other disease states and immunological phenotypes. Some IMGT-functional V segments, including TRBV6-2 and TRBV6-3, could not be told apart with the 87-base-pair reads, so those segments were excluded. Cytomegalovirus status was reported to be diagnosed by the classifier with high specificity and sensitivity in both the original and validation cohorts. Linkage disequilibrium might explain the correlated functional status among segregating V segments, but an unknown experimental factor could not be excluded. Immune exposure information for the cohort was limited to CMV serostatus. A few of the identified cytomegalovirus-associated TCR beta chains were confirmed in vitro to be specific for cytomegalovirus antigens. A cluster of highly shared sequence variants was judged likely to be a technical artifact of the sequencing pipeline. A later analysis found that TCR association rates varied across HLA loci, with DRB1 alleles showing the most associated TCRs and HLA-C alleles the fewest. In a later analysis, HLA-associated TCR beta chains were found to be more clonally expanded and to have lower generation probabilities than equally common non-associated chains. In a later analysis, 16,951 TCR beta sequences were associated with specific HLA alleles at a false discovery rate of 0.05. Most TCR sequences were seen in very few donors, while some public TCRs were found in many individuals. The cohort was sequenced for TCR beta chains only, and without alpha or paired-chain data the features that could be detected were limited. A further reported finding was that TCR beta sequences accurately predicted the HLA-A and HLA-B alleles for most subjects in the first cohort. Because counts were too low, roughly 17 rarely observed V segments, including chromosome 9 orphons, were left out of the earlier analysis of 587 of the donors.

Inclusive of the bounding cysteine and phenylalanine, the CDR3 is 13 residues long. The DNA shown is the 39-base CDR3, in frame from base 1. The germline V gene sets CDR1 to SGHTA and CDR2 to FQGTGA. V and J are truncated by 1 base and 1 base respectively, leaving an intervening sequence of 4 bases. This sequence originates from a woman aged 40 to 50 in good health and CMV-seropositive. The chain links TRBV7-3 with TRBJ1-1; the D gene cannot be resolved reliably. Sample: PBMCs. The DNA sequence follows: TGTGCCAGCAGCTTAAGTCAGAACACTGAAGCTTTCTTT. The encoded protein is CASSLSQNTEAFF.